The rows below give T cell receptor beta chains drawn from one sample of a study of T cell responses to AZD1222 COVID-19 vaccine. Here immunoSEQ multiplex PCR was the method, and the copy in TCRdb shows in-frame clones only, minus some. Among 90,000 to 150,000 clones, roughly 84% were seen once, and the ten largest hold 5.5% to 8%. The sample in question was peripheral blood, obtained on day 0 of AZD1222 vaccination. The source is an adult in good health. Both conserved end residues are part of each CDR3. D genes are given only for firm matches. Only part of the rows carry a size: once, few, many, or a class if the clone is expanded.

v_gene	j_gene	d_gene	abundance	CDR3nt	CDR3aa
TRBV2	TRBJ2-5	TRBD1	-	TGTGCCAGCAGTCGAGGACAGGGGGCTGGAGAGACCCAGTACTTC	CASSRGQGAGETQYF
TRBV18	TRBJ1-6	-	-	TGTGCCAGCTCACCCCGGGACAATTCACCCCTCCACTTT	CASSPRDNSPLHF
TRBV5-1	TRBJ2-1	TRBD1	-	TGCGCCAGCAGCTTGGAGGAGAGGACAGGGAAGTTCTATGAGCAGTTCTTC	CASSLEERTGKFYEQFF
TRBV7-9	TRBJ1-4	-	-	TGTGCCAGCAGCTTAAGGCAAGAAAAACTGTTTTTT	CASSLRQEKLFF
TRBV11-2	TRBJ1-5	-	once	TGTGCCAGCAGCAATAGCGGATCCTCGTCCCCCCAGCATTTT	CASSNSGSSSPQHF
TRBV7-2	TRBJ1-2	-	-	TGTGCCAGCAGCTTAGTAGGCAGGAGAAAATATGGCTACACCTTC	CASSLVGRRKYGYTF
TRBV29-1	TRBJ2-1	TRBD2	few	TGCAGCGCCCAAGGGAGCGGGGGGGAGCTTTCCTACAATGAGCAGTTCTTC	CSAQGSGGELSYNEQFF
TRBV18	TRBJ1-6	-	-	TGTGCCAGCTCACCACGTCAAGGGGAGACAGCGATCCTCCACTTT	CASSPRQGETAILHF
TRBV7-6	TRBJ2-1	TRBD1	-	TGTGCCAGCAGCCTCCGGCCGACAGGGGGCCTGATGGATGAGCAGTTCTTC	CASSLRPTGGLMDEQFF
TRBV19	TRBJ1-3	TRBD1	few	TGTGCCAGCCTACAGGGGGACTCTGGAAACACCATATATTTT	CASLQGDSGNTIYF
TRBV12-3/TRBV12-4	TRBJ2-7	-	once	TGTGCCAGCAGTCCGGACACCTACGAGCAGTACTTC	CASSPDTYEQYF
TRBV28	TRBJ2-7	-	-	TGTGCCAGCACCAAAAGCCGGGGCACAACCGCACCCTACGAGCAGTACTTC	CASTKSRGTTAPYEQYF
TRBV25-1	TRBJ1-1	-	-	TGTGCCAGCAGCCGCGGGACACTGAACACTGAAGCTTTCTTT	CASSRGTLNTEAFF
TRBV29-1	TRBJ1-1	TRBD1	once	TGCAGCGTCCAAGGGGGCGCAGTCCAAGCTTTCTTT	CSVQGGAVQAFF
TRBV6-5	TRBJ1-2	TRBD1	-	TGTGCCAGCAGTTCGACCAGGACAGGGGGCTCTGGCTACACCTTC	CASSSTRTGGSGYTF
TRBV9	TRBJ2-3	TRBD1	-	TGTGCCAGCAGCGGACAGGGACGGACGGATACGCAGTATTTT	CASSGQGRTDTQYF